The following is a T cell receptor beta chain sequence with its context. Its specificity is not known. The data stem from a study of T cell responses to AZD1222 COVID-19 vaccine. Some clones are missing from TCRdb's copy, which holds only in-frame ones; the method was immunoSEQ multiplex PCR. The repertoire holds roughly 120,000 clones, with 85% to 90% as singletons. Second-dose groups at about 4 or about 12 weeks were pooled. Study-wide results and limits: Spike-specific TCR repertoires showed rising breadth and depth after two AZD1222 doses.

The sequence derives from an adult who received the AZD1222 COVID-19 vaccine. The sample in question was peripheral blood, obtained 28 days after the second AZD1222 dose.

In DNA form, the CDR3 reads TGCAGTGCTAGTAGCCCTTGGACAGTCTATGGCTACACCTTC. It encodes CSASSPWTVYGYTF. The chain carries TRBV20-1 and TRBJ1-2; possible D gene TRBD1, 6 bases. The CDR3 is made up of 14 amino acids. V gave up 3 bases and J gave up 4 bases, with 15 bases separating them. From germline, CDR1 is DFQATT and CDR2 SNEGSKA (reference sequence).